These T cell receptor beta chains were read from a single sample in a study of T cell responses to AZD1222 COVID-19 vaccine. The data were produced by immunoSEQ multiplex PCR, yet TCRdb's version contains in-frame clones alone and is incomplete. This table has roughly 100,000 clones, 70% to 90% appearing once. This sample comprised peripheral blood, obtained on day 0 of AZD1222 vaccination. These receptors came from an adult in good health. CDR3s include the opening cysteine and the closing phenylalanine or tryptophan. A D gene is named only where the DNA matches it firmly. A row's size may be missing; if present it is once, few, many or a size class.

TRBJ2-7 | NA | NA | TRBV7-2 | CASSSMTYEQYF | TGTGCCAGCAGCTCTATGACCTACGAGCAGTACTTC
TRBJ1-2 | NA | NA | TRBV9 | CASSPDVGLFYGYTF | TGTGCCAGCAGCCCTGATGTAGGGCTCTTCTATGGCTACACCTTC
TRBJ2-2 | NA | TRBD2 | TRBV7-2 | CASSPSGGGQTGELFF | TGTGCCAGCAGCCCCTCGGGAGGGGGGCAGACCGGGGAGCTGTTTTTT
TRBJ2-3 | NA | NA | TRBV7-2 | CASSQRLPDTQYF | TGTGCCAGCAGCCAGAGACTACCAGATACGCAGTATTTT
TRBJ2-6 | NA | NA | TRBV11-2 | CASSILVGGFISGANVLTF | TGTGCCAGCAGCATACTAGTGGGGGGTTTCATCTCTGGGGCCAACGTCCTGACTTTC
TRBJ2-7 | many | NA | TRBV6-5 | CATDTGRDEQYF | TGTGCCACAGATACAGGGCGGGACGAGCAGTACTTC
TRBJ1-3 | NA | NA | TRBV19 | CAGMRNTIYF | TGTGCCGGCATGAGAAACACCATATATTTT
TRBJ2-5 | NA | TRBD1 | TRBV27 | CASSLGQLVETQYF | TGTGCCAGCAGTTTGGGACAGCTTGTGGAGACCCAGTACTTC
TRBJ2-2 | NA | TRBD1 | TRBV7-9 | CASIPWTGRSNTGELFF | TGTGCCAGCATCCCGTGGACAGGGAGGTCGAACACCGGGGAGCTGTTTTTT
TRBJ1-5 | NA | NA | TRBV10-2 | CASSDGALSNSNQPQHF | TGCGCCAGCAGTGATGGGGCACTCAGTAATAGCAATCAGCCCCAGCATTTT
TRBJ2-1 | NA | NA | TRBV18 | CASSPSFDRDFNEQFF | TGTGCCAGCTCACCATCCTTTGACCGGGACTTCAATGAGCAGTTCTTC
TRBJ2-3 | NA | NA | TRBV7-3 | CASSLGRNTDTQYF | TGTGCCAGCAGCTTAGGGAGGAACACAGATACGCAGTATTTT
TRBJ1-2 | NA | NA | TRBV6-5 | CASSYFRGDGYTF | TGTGCCAGCAGTTACTTCAGGGGTGATGGCTACACCTTC
TRBJ1-3 | NA | TRBD1 | TRBV6-5 | CASSYSGTGTGNTIYF | TGTGCCAGCAGTTACTCCGGGACAGGGACAGGAAACACCATATATTTT
TRBJ2-7 | NA | NA | TRBV6-1 | CASSDRTAYEQYF | TGTGCCAGCAGTGACCGGACAGCCTACGAGCAGTACTTC
TRBJ2-2 | few | TRBD1 | TRBV7-9 | CASRLDRGPYTGELFF | TGTGCCAGCAGATTGGACAGGGGGCCGTACACCGGGGAGCTGTTTTTT
TRBJ1-1 | NA | NA | TRBV7-3 | CASRQTGNTEAFF | TGTGCCAGCAGACAAACAGGGAACACTGAAGCTTTCTTT
TRBJ2-7 | NA | NA | TRBV11-2 | CASSLVGSSYEQYF | TGTGCCAGCAGCTTAGTAGGGAGCTCCTACGAGCAGTACTTC